This T cell receptor (beta chain) was captured by sequencing in a study of cytomegalovirus exposure and HLA in healthy donors. Only in-frame clones appear in the TCRdb table, and some are missing; sequencing was by immunoSEQ multiplex PCR. The sample carries roughly 50,000 clones, 89% recorded once. The count of this clone is one. Its cognate antigen is unknown. J was trimmed by 0 bases and V by 5 bases; bases with no gene match: 3. The CDR3 totals 15 residues. Per the germline V gene, CDR1 is SGHTA and CDR2 is FQGTGA. Study results and caveats: Testing in vitro showed three CMV-associated chains specific for CMV antigens.

This TCR derives from a woman in her late teens or twenties in good health and CMV-seropositive. The sequencing input was PBMCs. V gene TRBV7-3 combines with J gene TRBJ2-1; 8 bases are shared with TRBD2. The CDR3 region is CASSPAGDSYNEQFF. CDR3 nucleotide sequence: TGTGCCAGCAGCCCAGCGGGGGACTCCTACAATGAGCAGTTCTTC.